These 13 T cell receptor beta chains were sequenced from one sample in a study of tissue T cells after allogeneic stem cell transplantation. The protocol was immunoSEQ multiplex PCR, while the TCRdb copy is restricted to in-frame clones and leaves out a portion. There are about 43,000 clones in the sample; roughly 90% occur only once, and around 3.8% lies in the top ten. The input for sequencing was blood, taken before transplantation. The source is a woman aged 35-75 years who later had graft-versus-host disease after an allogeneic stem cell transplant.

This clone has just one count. The CDR3 DNA is TGTGCCAGCAGCCCCGTAGCAGACATAATCACAGATACGCAGTATTTT. This gives the protein CASSPVADIITDTQYF. The chain carries TRBV7-2 and TRBJ2-3; no clear D. This CDR3 contains 16 residues. Germline CDR1 reads SGHTA; CDR2 reads FQGNSA. V dropped 5 bases and J dropped 2 bases, with 17 bases sitting between them.

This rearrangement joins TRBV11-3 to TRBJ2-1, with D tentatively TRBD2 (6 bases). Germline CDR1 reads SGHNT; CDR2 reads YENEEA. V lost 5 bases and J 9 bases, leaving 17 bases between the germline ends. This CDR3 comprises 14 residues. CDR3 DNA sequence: TGTGCCAGCAGCACCCGAACTAGCCCTGCTGAGCAGTTCTTC. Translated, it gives CASSTRTSPAEQFF.

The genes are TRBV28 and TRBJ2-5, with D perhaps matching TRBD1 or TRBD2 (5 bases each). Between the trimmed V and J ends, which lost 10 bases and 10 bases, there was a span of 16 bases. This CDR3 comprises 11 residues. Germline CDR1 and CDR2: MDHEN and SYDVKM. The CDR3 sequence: CAIGTARDQYF. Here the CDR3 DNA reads TGTGCCATCGGGACCGCCAGGGACCAGTACTTC.

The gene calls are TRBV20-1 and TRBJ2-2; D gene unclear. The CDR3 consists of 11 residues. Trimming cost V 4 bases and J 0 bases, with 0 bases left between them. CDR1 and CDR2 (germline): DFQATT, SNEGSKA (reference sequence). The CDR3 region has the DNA TGCAGTGCTACGAACACCGGGGAGCTGTTTTTT. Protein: CSATNTGELFF.

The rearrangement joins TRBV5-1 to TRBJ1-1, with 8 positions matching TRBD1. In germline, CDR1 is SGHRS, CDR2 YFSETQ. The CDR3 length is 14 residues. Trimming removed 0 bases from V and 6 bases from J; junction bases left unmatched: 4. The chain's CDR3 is CASSLGQGRPEAFF. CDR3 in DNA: TGCGCCAGCAGCTTGGGACAGGGGCGCCCTGAAGCTTTCTTT.

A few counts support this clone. CDR3 sequence reads: CAWSRQAFGQPQHF. CDR3 DNA: TGTGCCTGGAGTAGGCAGGCCTTCGGACAGCCCCAGCATTTT. This chain uses TRBV30 with TRBJ1-5; no clear D. CDR1 is GTSNPN and CDR2 is SVGIG in the germline V gene (reference sequence). This CDR3 has 14 amino acids. V was pared by 2 bases and J by 7 bases, with 15 bases between.

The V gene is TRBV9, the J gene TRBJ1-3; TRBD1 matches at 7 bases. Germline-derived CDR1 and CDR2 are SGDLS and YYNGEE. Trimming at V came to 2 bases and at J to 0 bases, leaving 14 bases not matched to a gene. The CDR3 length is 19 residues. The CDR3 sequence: CASSVGDRGTHASGNTIYF. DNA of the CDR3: TGTGCCAGCAGCGTTGGGGACAGAGGGACACACGCCTCTGGAAACACCATATATTTT.

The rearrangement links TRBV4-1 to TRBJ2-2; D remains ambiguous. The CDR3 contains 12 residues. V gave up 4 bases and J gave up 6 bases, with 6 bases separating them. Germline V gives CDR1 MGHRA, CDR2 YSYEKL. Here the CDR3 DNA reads TGCGCCAGCAGCCTGTTTGCCGGGGAGCTGTTTTTT. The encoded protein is CASSLFAGELFF.

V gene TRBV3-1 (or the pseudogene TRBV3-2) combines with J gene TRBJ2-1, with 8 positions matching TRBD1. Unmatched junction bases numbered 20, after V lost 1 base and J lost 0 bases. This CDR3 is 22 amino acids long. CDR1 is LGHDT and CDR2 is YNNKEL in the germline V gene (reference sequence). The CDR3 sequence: CASSQVILGTGGGGNSYNEQFF. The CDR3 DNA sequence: TGTGCCAGCAGCCAAGTTATCCTTGGGACAGGTGGCGGTGGGAACTCCTACAATGAGCAGTTCTTC.

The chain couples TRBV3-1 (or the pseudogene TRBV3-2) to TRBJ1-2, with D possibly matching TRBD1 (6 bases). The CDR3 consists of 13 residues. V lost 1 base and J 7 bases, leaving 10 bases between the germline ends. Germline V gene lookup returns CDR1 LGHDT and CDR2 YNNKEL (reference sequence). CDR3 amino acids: CASSQASGVGYTF. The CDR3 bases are TGTGCCAGCAGCCAAGCATCAGGGGTTGGCTACACCTTC.

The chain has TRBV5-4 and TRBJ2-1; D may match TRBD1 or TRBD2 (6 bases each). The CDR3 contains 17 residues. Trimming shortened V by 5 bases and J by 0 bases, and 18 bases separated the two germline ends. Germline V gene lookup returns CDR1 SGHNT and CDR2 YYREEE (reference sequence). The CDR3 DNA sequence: TGTGCCAGCAGTCTAGGGGGGCAGGGGCACTCCTACAATGAGCAGTTCTTC. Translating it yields CASSLGGQGHSYNEQFF. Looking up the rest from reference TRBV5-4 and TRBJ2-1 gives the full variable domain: ETGVTQSPTHLIKTRGQQVTLRCSSQSGHNTVSWYQQALGQGPQFIFQYYREEENGRGNFPPRFSGLQFPNYSSELNVNALELDDSALYLCASSLGGQGHSYNEQFFGPGTRLTVL.

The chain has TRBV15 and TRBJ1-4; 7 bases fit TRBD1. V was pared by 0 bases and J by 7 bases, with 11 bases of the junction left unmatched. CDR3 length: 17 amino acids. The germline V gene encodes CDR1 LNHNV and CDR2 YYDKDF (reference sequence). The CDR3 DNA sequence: TGTGCCACCAGCAGAGATCACCAGGGGGTCTGGGGTGAAAAACTGTTTTTT. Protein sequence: CATSRDHQGVWGEKLFF.

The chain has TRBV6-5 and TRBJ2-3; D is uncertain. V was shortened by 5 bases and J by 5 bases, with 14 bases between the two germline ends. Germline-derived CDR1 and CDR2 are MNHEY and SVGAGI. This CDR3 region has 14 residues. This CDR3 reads CASSLKDLVDTQYF. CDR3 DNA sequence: TGTGCCAGCAGTCTAAAAGACTTGGTAGATACGCAGTATTTT.